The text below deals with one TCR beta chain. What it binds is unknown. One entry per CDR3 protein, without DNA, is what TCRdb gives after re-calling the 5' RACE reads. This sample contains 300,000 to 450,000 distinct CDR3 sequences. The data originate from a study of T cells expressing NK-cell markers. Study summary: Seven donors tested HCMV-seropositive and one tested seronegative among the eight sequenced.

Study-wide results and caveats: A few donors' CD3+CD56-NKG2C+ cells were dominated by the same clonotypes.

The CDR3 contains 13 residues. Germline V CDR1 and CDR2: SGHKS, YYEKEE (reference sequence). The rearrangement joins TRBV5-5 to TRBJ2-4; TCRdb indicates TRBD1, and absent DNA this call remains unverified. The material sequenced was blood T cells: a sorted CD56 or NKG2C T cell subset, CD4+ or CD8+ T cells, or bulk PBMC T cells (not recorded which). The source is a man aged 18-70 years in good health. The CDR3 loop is CASAGNVGDIQYF.